One sample yielded the 26 T cell receptor beta chains listed below, sequenced in a study of blood T cell repertoires in COVID-19. TCRdb's table, derived via immunoSEQ multiplex PCR, lists solely in-frame clones and lacks some. This sample carries about 80,000 clones, approximately 80% of them seen once, and the ten largest clones take 10% to 15%. Sequencing used peripheral blood. The receptors were sampled from an elderly man with acute or convalescent COVID-19.

V is TRBV6-5 and J is TRBJ2-3, with TRBD2 matching over 7 bases. Germline V lookup: CDR1 MNHEY, CDR2 SVGAGI. V was clipped by 6 bases and J by 2 bases; unmatched bases: 5. The CDR3 length is 14 residues. The CDR3 DNA reads as TGTGCCAGCAGGCCGGGGGGATCCACAGATACGCAGTATTTT. Translating it yields CASRPGGSTDTQYF.

The V gene is TRBV7-9, the J gene TRBJ2-7, with a weak D call TRBD1 (6 bases). The CDR3 totals 15 residues. Trimming cost V 3 bases and J 3 bases, with 15 bases left between them. Per the germline V gene, CDR1 is SEHNR and CDR2 is FQNEAQ (reference sequence). The CDR3 nucleotides are TGTGCCAGCAGCTTGGATCGGACAGATATCTACGAGCAGTACTTC. It is translated as CASSLDRTDIYEQYF.

The genes are TRBV19 and TRBJ2-1; weak D call: TRBD2 (5 bases). The germline V gene has CDR1 LNHDA and CDR2 SQIVND (reference sequence). V lost 6 bases and J 0 bases, leaving 15 bases between the germline ends. CDR3 length equals 16 residues. The DNA of the CDR3 is TGTGCCAGTAGAAAAGGTACGGGGAACTCCTACAATGAGCAGTTCTTC. Its translation is CASRKGTGNSYNEQFF.

V gene TRBV7-6 combines with J gene TRBJ2-2, with D possibly TRBD2 on 6 matching bases. This CDR3 region has 17 residues. Trimming removed 4 bases at V and 5 bases at J, with 20 bases between. Germline CDR1 reads SGHVS; CDR2 reads FNYEAQ. CDR3 loop: CASSSAGSRGTTGELFF. In DNA form, the CDR3 reads TGTGCCAGCAGCTCCGCGGGTTCGCGGGGTACTACCGGGGAGCTGTTTTTT.

The chain has TRBV5-6 and TRBJ2-3; 8 nucleotides match TRBD2. Germline V gene data show CDR1 as SGHDT and CDR2 as YYEEEE. Trimming removed 0 bases from V and 2 bases from J; junction bases left unmatched: 8. CDR3 length: 17 amino acids. The CDR3 nucleotides read TGTGCCAGCAGCTTGGAAGGACGGGGGGGATTCACAGATACGCAGTATTTT. Its translation: CASSLEGRGGFTDTQYF.

This chain uses TRBV5-1 with TRBJ1-3; a possible D gene is TRBD1 (5 bases). Trimming shortened V by 2 bases and J by 0 bases, and 9 bases separated the two germline ends. Germline CDR1 reads SGHRS; CDR2 reads YFSETQ. The length of the CDR3 is 15 residues. CDR3 amino acids: CASSFDSRSGNTIYF. The CDR3 nucleotides are TGCGCCAGCAGCTTCGACAGTCGCTCTGGAAACACCATATATTTT.

This clone was detected only a few times. The chain has TRBV5-1 and TRBJ2-3, with a possible D match to TRBD2 (6 bases). This CDR3 comprises 14 residues. Germline CDR1 SGHRS, CDR2 YFSETQ. The V end was cut by 2 bases, the J end by 2 bases, with 9 bases between. CDR3 DNA sequence: TGCGCCAGCAGCTTTTGGGGGGACACAGATACGCAGTATTTT. As protein: CASSFWGDTDTQYF.

This clone has only a few counts. The chain is built from TRBV10-3 and TRBJ1-5; D possibly corresponds to TRBD1 (6 bases). The CDR3 totals 14 residues. Germline V CDR1 and CDR2: ENHRY, SYGVKD. V lost 5 bases and J lost 3, with 11 bases in between. The DNA for the CDR3 is TGTGCCATCAGTCAGGACAGAAACAATCAGCCCCAGCATTTT. Translating it yields CAISQDRNNQPQHF.

The genes are TRBV9 and TRBJ1-1, with D tentatively TRBD1 (5 bases). The V gene's germline CDR1 is SGDLS and CDR2 YYNGEE. Between the trimmed V and J ends, which lost 2 bases and 8 bases, there was a span of 16 bases. The CDR3 runs to 14 residues. DNA of the CDR3: TGTGCCAGCAGCGTCGTAGCCACCGGGGGAGAAGCTTTCTTT. Translating gives CASSVVATGGEAFF.

In regard to this clone: Different DNA sequences within this sample yield the same CDR3. The rearrangement joins TRBV28 to TRBJ1-2; D is uncertain. V lost 6 bases, J lost 3 bases, and 11 bases lay in between. Germline V lookup: CDR1 MDHEN, CDR2 SYDVKM. The CDR3 spans 13 residues. The CDR3 protein is CASRIQKDYGYTF. Here the CDR3 DNA reads TGTGCCAGCAGGATACAGAAAGACTATGGCTACACCTTC.

The rearrangement links TRBV10-3 to TRBJ1-2; 10 positions match TRBD1. Per the germline V gene, CDR1 is ENHRY and CDR2 is SYGVKD. This CDR3 contains 16 residues. Trimming at V came to 6 bases and at J to 1 base, leaving 8 bases not matched to a gene. This chain's CDR3 is CAIRSGTGAINYGYTF. CDR3 coding DNA: TGTGCCATCAGATCCGGGACAGGGGCTATTAACTATGGCTACACCTTC.

This chain joins TRBV5-1 and TRBJ2-2, with D possibly being TRBD2 (5 bases). Trimming took off 6 bases at V and 3 bases at J, with 12 bases between the two ends. The CDR3 runs to 14 residues. Germline V gives CDR1 SGHRS, CDR2 YFSETQ. CDR3 sequence: CASKRADDTGELFF. The CDR3 nucleotides read TGCGCCAGCAAGAGGGCAGATGACACCGGGGAGCTGTTTTTT.

This chain joins TRBV6-5 and TRBJ1-1, with D perhaps TRBD1 (6 bases). The CDR3 totals 13 residues. Germline loops: CDR1 MNHEY, CDR2 SVGAGI. The V gene lost 4 bases and the J gene lost 7 bases, with 13 bases spanning the gap. Here the CDR3 reads CASSFRQDDEAFF. The DNA of the CDR3 is TGTGCCAGCAGTTTTCGACAGGATGATGAAGCTTTCTTT.

This chain connects TRBV5-1 to TRBJ1-6; the D is unclear. This CDR3 has 15 residues. V shed 0 bases and J shed 8 bases, with 12 bases lying between them. The germline gives CDR1 SGHRS, CDR2 YFSETQ. CDR3 bases: TGCGCCAGCAGCTTGGACGGGAGAAATTATTCACCCCTCCACTTT. It yields the protein CASSLDGRNYSPLHF.

The chain recombines TRBV9 with TRBJ2-7, with 10 bases aligning to TRBD1. The CDR3 has 15 amino acids. The trim removed 0 bases at V and 6 bases at J, leaving 6 bases unmatched. In germline, CDR1 is SGDLS, CDR2 YYNGEE. The CDR3, as DNA: TGTGCCAGCAGCGTAGGCGACAGGGGGCTTGGCGAGCAGTACTTC. The encoded protein is CASSVGDRGLGEQYF. Full variable domain (rest looked up from reference TRBV9 and TRBJ2-7): DSGVTQTPKHLITATGQRVTLRCSPRSGDLSVYWYQQSLDQGLQFLIQYYNGEERAKGNILERFSAQQFPDLHSELNLSSLELGDSALYFCASSVGDRGLGEQYFGPGTRLTVT.

The chain joins TRBV11-2 to TRBJ1-1; D uncertain. Trimming took 1 base from V and 4 from J, leaving 19 bases between them. Germline V lookup: CDR1 SGHAT, CDR2 FQNNGV. The CDR3 extends over 17 amino acids. Written as DNA, the CDR3 is TGTGCCAGCAGCTTAGGATATTGGGGAGGAAGGACCACTGAAGCTTTCTTT. Its translation is CASSLGYWGGRTTEAFF.

The chain combines TRBV25-1 with TRBJ1-1, with 7 nucleotides matching TRBD1. The V gene end was trimmed by 8 bases and the J gene end by 1 base; junction bases not matched to a gene: 7. This CDR3 has 14 residues. Germline V gives CDR1 MGHDK, CDR2 SYGVNS. The CDR3 protein is CASESGQKNTEAFF. CDR3 DNA sequence: TGTGCCAGCGAATCGGGACAGAAGAACACTGAAGCTTTCTTT. Based on the CDR3 plus reference TRBV25-1 and TRBJ1-1, the full variable domain is EADIYQTPRYLVIGTGKKITLECSQTMGHDKMYWYQQDPGMELHLIHYSYGVNSTEKGDLSSESTVSRIRTEHFPLTLESARPSHTSQYLCASESGQKNTEAFFGQGTRLTVV.

The CDR3 region has the DNA TGTGCCAGCAGTTACGGGGGACACAACGGCAATCAGCCCCAGCATTTT. This encodes CASSYGGHNGNQPQHF. This chain uses TRBV6-5 with TRBJ1-5; D possibly corresponds to TRBD1 (6 bases). CDR1 is MNHEY, CDR2 SVGAGI, per germline. The V and J ends lost 2 bases and 2 bases respectively, with 13 bases between them. The CDR3 length is 16 residues.

Concerning this clone itself: This sample includes further DNA sequences coding for the same CDR3. This sequence joins TRBV2 and TRBJ1-1; 7 bases map to TRBD1. J was trimmed by 2 bases and V by 2 bases; bases with no gene match: 2. The length of the CDR3 is 14 residues. CDR1 and CDR2 from the germline V gene are SNHLY and FYNNEI. In nucleotides, the CDR3 is TGTGCCAGCAGTGAACGACAGGGTAACACTGAAGCTTTCTTT. Translated, it gives CASSERQGNTEAFF.

About this clone: In the same sample, other DNA sequences code for this CDR3. V gene TRBV2 combines with J gene TRBJ1-5, with TRBD1 identical over 10 bases. Germline CDR1 and CDR2: SNHLY and FYNNEI. With 6 bases clipped from V and 2 bases from J, the junction kept 4 bases outside the gene matches. This CDR3 comprises 15 residues. Here the CDR3 DNA reads TGTGCCAGCAGGGGACAGGGGTTAGGCAATCAGCCCCAGCATTTT. As protein: CASRGQGLGNQPQHF.

The V and J genes are TRBV7-8 and TRBJ2-2, with TRBD2 matching 14 bases. CDR1 and CDR2 (germline): SGHVS, FQNEAQ. Trimming took 5 bases from V and 0 from J; bases not matched to a gene: 5. This CDR3 has 18 amino acids. This chain's CDR3 is CASSPQGLAGANTGELFF. CDR3 bases: TGTGCCAGCAGCCCCCAGGGACTAGCGGGGGCGAACACCGGGGAGCTGTTTTTT.

This clone occurred once. V gene TRBV5-6 combines with J gene TRBJ1-3; tentative D call: TRBD1 (5 bases). V was cut by 0 bases and J by 2 bases, with 6 bases left in between. The CDR3 has 14 residues. The germline CDR1 and CDR2 sequences are SGHDT and YYEEEE. The chain's CDR3 is CASSLGRAGNTIYF. DNA for the CDR3: TGTGCCAGCAGCTTGGGCAGGGCTGGAAACACCATATATTTT.

The rearrangement uses TRBV6-6 and TRBJ1-3; a possible D gene is TRBD1 (5 bases). The CDR3 has 16 residues. Germline CDR1 reads MNHNY; CDR2 reads SVGAGI (reference sequence). Trimming took off 6 bases at V and 2 bases at J, with 17 bases between the two ends. Here the CDR3 DNA reads TGTGCCAGCAGAGTCGCACAGGCGTCGGCTGGAAACACCATATATTTT. Its protein product is CASRVAQASAGNTIYF.

The CDR3 loop is CASSRRDTPVSNEQFF. Written as DNA, the CDR3 is TGTGCCAGCAGCCGCCGGGACACACCCGTCAGCAATGAGCAGTTCTTC. The chain uses TRBV5-6 and TRBJ2-1; D possibly corresponds to TRBD1 (6 bases). CDR3 length: 16 residues. The ends were cut back, 4 bases at V and 6 bases at J, with 20 bases in the middle. Germline values: CDR1 SGHDT, CDR2 YYEEEE.

The J gene is TRBJ1-1, the V gene TRBV5-1, with 8 bases lining up with TRBD1. J was trimmed by 3 bases and V by 1 base; bases with no gene match: 2. The CDR3 is 14 amino acids. Germline CDR1 is SGHRS and CDR2 is YFSETQ. The CDR3, as DNA: TGCGCCAGCAGCTTGAAGACAGGGGACACTGAAGCTTTCTTT. Translated: CASSLKTGDTEAFF. The entire variable domain, with the rest obtained from reference TRBV5-1 and TRBJ1-1, is as follows: KAGVTQTPRYLIKTRGQQVTLSCSPISGHRSVSWYQQTPGQGLQFLFEYFSETQRNKGNFPGRFSGRQFSNSRSEMNVSTLELGDSALYLCASSLKTGDTEAFFGQGTRLTVV.

Only a few counts were recorded for this clone. The gene calls are TRBV6-2 or TRBV6-3 and TRBJ2-1, with 10 bases matching TRBD1. Trimming took 0 bases from V and 0 from J; bases not matched to a gene: 2. The CDR3 is 17 amino acids. Per germline, CDR1 MNHEY and CDR2 SVGEGT. The CDR3 here is CASSYSGTGVSYNEQFF. In DNA form, the CDR3 reads TGTGCCAGCAGTTACTCCGGGACAGGGGTCTCCTACAATGAGCAGTTCTTC.